A selection of T cell receptor beta chains follows, all from one sample in a study of patients and donors after allogeneic stem cell transplantation. A single record per CDR3 protein comes from TCRdb applying MiXCR to the RT-PCR reads. The top ten clones hold 11% of a sample with roughly 230,000 distinct CDR3 sequences, 13% to 15% of them seen once. The specimen was blood, either unsorted or a sorted T cell fraction (not recorded which). The receptors here all came from a human donor who was either an allogeneic HSCT recipient or a stem cell or donor lymphocyte infusion donor (not recorded which). It is not recorded whose cells these are; they may come from a transplant donor. Both conserved end residues are trimmed from each CDR3. D genes are given only for firm matches.

j_call,d_call,v_call,cdr3_aa
TRBJ1-5,TRBD1,TRBV15,ATQTGARRSNQPQH
TRBJ1-6,-,TRBV6-5,ASSYSLGDPISPLH
TRBJ2-3,-,TRBV6-1,ASSLATSTDTQY
TRBJ2-7,TRBD1,TRBV5-4,ASSRPGTGSYEQY
TRBJ2-1,TRBD1,TRBV5-1,ASSWSFSGQGYNEQF
TRBJ2-5,TRBD2,TRBV4-1,ASSQDFGGAQVVGQY
TRBJ1-6,TRBD1,TRBV6-1,ASSGGPGGTVGSPLH
TRBJ1-5,-,TRBV12-3/TRBV12-4,ASSLKGSSSNQPQH
TRBJ2-7,TRBD1,TRBV5-6,ASSLAGTGGYEQY
TRBJ1-1,-,TRBV6-6,ASSPNTEAF
TRBJ2-7,-,TRBV9,ASSRNGQPPGNEQY
TRBJ2-1,TRBD2,TRBV20-1,SAVGLAGVYNEQF
TRBJ1-2,TRBD1,TRBV7-2,ASSQGGAVNYGYT
TRBJ2-1,-,TRBV3-1,ASSQDQTTRYNEQF
TRBJ2-2,TRBD2,TRBV3-1,ASSPRTSGGVRNTGELF
TRBJ1-1,TRBD1,TRBV5-6,ASSFYRGRPEAF
TRBJ2-3,-,TRBV7-9,ASSLLVAHTQY
TRBJ2-4,-,TRBV7-2,ASSFSRGANY
TRBJ1-6,-,TRBV7-9,ASSLVRSRAPLH
TRBJ2-1,-,TRBV20-1,SAYGRRHEQF
TRBJ1-4,TRBD1,TRBV6-1,ASSEVQGAGGEKLF
TRBJ1-2,TRBD1,TRBV5-5,ASSTGQQTGYT
TRBJ1-1,TRBD1,TRBV6-6,ASSYRAGGEAF
TRBJ2-1,-,TRBV6-6,ATLKQAHEQF
TRBJ2-1,TRBD2,TRBV5-6,ASSNPGLAGIDEQF
TRBJ1-1,TRBD1,TRBV6-1,ASSQQGSNTEAF
TRBJ2-7,-,TRBV19,ASSISPPYEQY